This TCR beta chain was recovered during a study of PD-1 blockade in classical Hodgkin lymphoma. Repertoires were generated with immunoSEQ multiplex PCR, while TCRdb's copy carries only in-frame clones and drops some. The sample yields around 31,000 clones, approximately 83% seen once. Trimming took 5 bases from V and 0 from J, leaving 15 bases between them. The CDR3 has 16 residues. Per the germline V gene, CDR1 is SGHTA and CDR2 is FQGNSA. Every patient relapsed after autologous stem cell transplantation, and brentuximab vedotin exposure varied. The study purified CD4+ T cells from thawed PBMCs using magnetic negative selection. General study points: Newly diagnosed and completely responding patients shared comparable baseline diversity. A significant rise in TCR diversity was seen by C4D1 for CD4+ cells but not for CD8+ cells. Diminished baseline TCR diversity has been reported in newly diagnosed patients relative to healthy donors.

Comment on this clone: The antigen is unknown.

Source: CD4+ T cells from blood, taken at baseline. This chain uses TRBV7-2 with TRBJ2-3, with D possibly matching TRBD2 (6 bases). This receptor was obtained from a human donor with classical Hodgkin lymphoma. The CDR3 sequence: CASSPQPGVSTDTQYF. The CDR3 DNA sequence: TGTGCCAGCAGCCCCCAACCGGGAGTAAGCACAGATACGCAGTATTTT.